Below, 19 T cell receptor beta chains from the same sample are listed, as sequenced in a study of identical twins. MiXCR, run by TCRdb on the 5' RACE reads, gives a single entry per CDR3 protein. The sample contains more than 400,000 distinct CDR3 sequences, nearly 15% of which appear only once. These same data were also listed under a study on yellow fever vaccine responses in identical twins.

The sample comprised CD4+ T cells sorted from blood. The receptors here all came from a woman under 30 in good health.

There are a few counts of this clonotype. The chain recombines TRBV11-1 with TRBJ2-3, with 11 bases matching TRBD2. V trimming: 8 bases; J trimming: 7 bases; junction bases outside the gene matches: 20. This CDR3 region has 18 residues. In germline, CDR1 is SGHAT, CDR2 FQDESV (reference sequence). The CDR3 DNA reads as TGTGCCAGCTCCTTTTCGACTAGCGGGGTTATCCCTGGATATACGCAGTATTTT. It is translated as CASSFSTSGVIPGYTQYF.

The J gene is TRBJ1-2, the V gene TRBV11-1; weak D call: TRBD1 (6 bases). Germline CDR1 is SGHAT and CDR2 is FQDESV (reference sequence). Trimming removed 1 base at V and 2 bases at J, with 23 bases between. This CDR3 has 19 residues. For the CDR3, the DNA is TGTGCCAGCAGCTTAGGAAACCACGGAGGGGGGAAGGTCAACTATGGCTACACCTTC. This codes for CASSLGNHGGGKVNYGYTF.

The J gene is TRBJ2-3, the V gene TRBV25-1, with 8 bases identical to TRBD1. CDR3 length: 17 residues. Germline V lookup: CDR1 MGHDK, CDR2 SYGVNS. V shed 7 bases, J shed 1 base, and the junction held 13 bases outside the gene matches. The CDR3 spells CASKAQGAVGGTDTQYF. CDR3 DNA: TGTGCCAGCAAGGCGCAGGGGGCTGTCGGCGGCACAGATACGCAGTATTTT.

This clonotype was seen more than once but under ten times. The V and J genes are TRBV20-1 and TRBJ2-1; 8 positions agree with TRBD2. Germline V gives CDR1 DFQATT, CDR2 SNEGSKA (reference sequence). This CDR3 region has 13 residues. The J segment lost 8 bases and the V segment lost 3 bases, leaving 6 bases of the junction unmatched. CDR3 coding DNA: TGCAGTGCTAGGGGGACTAGACTGGATGAGCAGTTCTTC. Encoded protein: CSARGTRLDEQFF.

The chain links TRBV20-1 to TRBJ2-7, with TRBD1 matching 7 bases. Germline CDR1 DFQATT, CDR2 SNEGSKA (reference sequence). Germline trimming cut 5 bases from V and 0 bases from J; bases unmatched to any gene: 7. CDR3 length: 14 residues. Here the CDR3 DNA reads TGCAGTGCTTTGGGGACAGTGAGCTCCTACGAGCAGTACTTC. Translation gives CSALGTVSSYEQYF.

This clonotype was observed at least ten times. The chain recombines TRBV24-1 with TRBJ2-1; a weak D match, TRBD2 (6 bases). V was pared by 2 bases and J by 2 bases, with 18 bases between. Per the germline V gene, CDR1 is KGHDR and CDR2 is SFDVKD. CDR3 length: 18 amino acids. The CDR3 spells CATSDSGFGGKPYNEQFF. CDR3 nucleotide sequence: TGTGCCACCAGTGATTCCGGTTTTGGCGGGAAACCCTACAATGAGCAGTTCTTC.

The chain employs TRBV11-2 and TRBJ2-7; D possibly matches TRBD1 or TRBD2 (5 bases each). Germline V gene sequence: CDR1 SGHAT, CDR2 FQNNGV. CDR3 size: 14 residues. V dropped 3 bases and J dropped 2 bases, with 11 bases sitting between them. As DNA, the CDR3 is TGTGCCAGCAGCTTCGTCGGGACCCCCTACGAGCAGTACGTC. As protein: CASSFVGTPYEQYV.

This chain joins TRBV6-1 and TRBJ2-3, with TRBD2 matching over 8 bases. From germline, CDR1 is MNHNS and CDR2 SASEGT. The CDR3 covers 15 residues. V dropped 6 bases and J dropped 0; count of bases not matched to a gene: 5. The CDR3 loop is CASRPSGGSTDTQYF. In DNA, the CDR3 is TGTGCCAGCAGGCCCAGCGGGGGAAGCACAGATACGCAGTATTTT.

This clonotype was counted a few times. The chain links TRBV24-1 to TRBJ2-1; 10 bases match TRBD1. CDR1 KGHDR and CDR2 SFDVKD come from the germline V gene. CDR3 size: 16 residues. J was trimmed by 8 bases and V by 3 bases; bases with no gene match: 9. The CDR3, as DNA: TGTGCCACCAGTGATCCCTCCAGACAGGGGGCATATGAGCAGTTCTTC. It yields the protein CATSDPSRQGAYEQFF.

This sequence joins TRBV5-1 and TRBJ2-7; D may be TRBD1 (6 bases). This CDR3 has 13 residues. Germline V gives CDR1 SGHRS, CDR2 YFSETQ. V lost 4 bases and J lost 5, with 13 bases in between. In DNA, the CDR3 is TGCGCCAGCAGCCCTCCAACAGGGAACGAGCAGTACGTC. This gives the protein CASSPPTGNEQYV.

V is TRBV5-1 and J is TRBJ2-5; D unresolved. CDR1 SGHRS and CDR2 YFSETQ come from the germline V gene. The CDR3 is made up of 13 amino acids. Trimming took 4 bases from V and 5 from J, leaving 12 bases between them. Written as DNA, the CDR3 is TGCGCCAGCAGCCCAGGTAGCAGGGAGACCCAGTACTTC. Translated: CASSPGSRETQYF.

This clonotype has a count of ten or more. This chain links TRBV5-1 with TRBJ2-1; 7 bases are a match to TRBD1. The germline CDR1 and CDR2 sequences are SGHRS and YFSETQ. The V segment lost 0 bases and the J segment 7 bases; nucleotides outside the gene matches: 7. CDR3 size: 15 residues. The CDR3 region is CASSLEGQNLNEQFF. DNA of the CDR3: TGCGCCAGCAGCTTGGAGGGACAGAACCTAAATGAGCAGTTCTTC. The complete variable domain, with remaining parts taken from reference TRBV5-1 and TRBJ2-1, reads KAGVTQTPRYLIKTRGQQVTLSCSPISGHRSVSWYQQTPGQGLQFLFEYFSETQRNKGNFPGRFSGRQFSNSRSEMNVSTLELGDSALYLCASSLEGQNLNEQFFGPGTRLTVL.

This clonotype was counted ten times or more. The chain employs TRBV12-3 or TRBV12-4 and TRBJ2-3, with D tentatively TRBD2 (6 bases). This CDR3 is built from 16 residues. V gave up 5 bases and J gave up 3 bases, with 18 bases separating them. CDR3 nucleotide sequence: TGTGCCAGCAGTACAAAACTAGCCATGTTAACAGATACGCAGTATTTT. Amino acid sequence: CASSTKLAMLTDTQYF.

This clonotype showed up just a few times. The chain joins TRBV12-3 or TRBV12-4 to TRBJ2-7; D not resolved. V dropped 2 bases and J dropped 1 base, with 6 bases sitting between them. The CDR3 has 13 residues. CDR3 in DNA: TGTGCCAGCAGTTTATCCACTTCCTACGAGCAGTACGTC. Translated: CASSLSTSYEQYV.

This clonotype turned up a few times. CDR3 amino acids: CASSQQFDTNGYTF. The CDR3 nucleotides read TGTGCCAGCAGCCAACAATTTGATACCAATGGCTACACCTTC. The chain employs TRBV3-1 and TRBJ1-2; D call uncertain. Trimming cost V 2 bases and J 6 bases, with 13 bases left between them. The CDR3 contains 14 residues. CDR1 LGHDT and CDR2 YNNKEL come from the germline V gene (reference sequence). The full variable domain, its missing parts supplied by reference TRBV3-1 and TRBJ1-2, is DTAVSQTPKYLVTQMGNDKSIKCEQNLGHDTMYWYKQDSKKFLKIMFSYNNKELIINETVPNRFSPKSPDKAHLNLHINSLELGDSAVYFCASSQQFDTNGYTFGSGTRLTVV.

This clonotype appeared a few times. The chain employs TRBV29-1 and TRBJ2-1; D is perhaps TRBD2 (6 bases). Looked up from germline, CDR1 is SQVTM and CDR2 is ANQGSEA. The CDR3 covers 13 residues. Trimming took off 4 bases at V and 3 bases at J, with 10 bases between the two ends. The CDR3 protein is CSVGTTYYNEQFF. Written as DNA, the CDR3 is TGCAGCGTTGGGACTACATACTACAATGAGCAGTTCTTC.

The chain joins TRBV2 to TRBJ2-1, with no clear D. Per the germline V gene, CDR1 is SNHLY and CDR2 is FYNNEI. The CDR3 extends over 14 amino acids. The germline V and J ends were trimmed by 2 bases and 9 bases, with 14 bases remaining between them. CDR3 amino acids: CASSEYSLSGEQFF. The CDR3 nucleotides read TGTGCCAGCAGTGAATATTCGCTGTCGGGTGAGCAGTTCTTC.

The chain joins TRBV5-1 to TRBJ2-3; TRBD1 matches at 10 bases. CDR1 is SGHRS and CDR2 is YFSETQ in the germline V gene. J gave up 0 bases and V 0 bases, and 1 base lay outside the gene matches. The CDR3 is made up of 16 amino acids. In DNA form, the CDR3 reads TGCGCCAGCAGCTTGGGGGACAGGGGCAGCACAGATACGCAGTATTTT. Its protein is CASSLGDRGSTDTQYF.

The chain employs TRBV24-1 and TRBJ2-1, with 10 bases lining up with TRBD1. The junction had 9 bases not matched to a gene; V was cut back by 4 bases and J by 16 bases. CDR3 size: 13 residues. The germline CDR1 and CDR2 sequences are KGHDR and SFDVKD. In DNA form, the CDR3 reads TGTGCCACCAGTGACCGCCTCGGGACAGGGGCATTCTTC. Residues: CATSDRLGTGAFF.